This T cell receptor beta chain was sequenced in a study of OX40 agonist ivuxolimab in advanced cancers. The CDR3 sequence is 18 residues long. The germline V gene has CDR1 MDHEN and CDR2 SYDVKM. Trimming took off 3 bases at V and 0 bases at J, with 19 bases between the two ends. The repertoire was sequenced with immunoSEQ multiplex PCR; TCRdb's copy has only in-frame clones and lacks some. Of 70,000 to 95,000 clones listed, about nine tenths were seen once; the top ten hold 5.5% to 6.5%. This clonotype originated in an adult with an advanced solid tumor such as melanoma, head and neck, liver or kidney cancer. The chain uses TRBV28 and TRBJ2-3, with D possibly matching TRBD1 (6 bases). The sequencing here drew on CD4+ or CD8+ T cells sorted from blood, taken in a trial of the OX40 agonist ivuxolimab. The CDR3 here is CASSLGVQGRSSTDTQYF. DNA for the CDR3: TGTGCCAGCAGTTTGGGTGTACAGGGCAGATCTAGCACAGATACGCAGTATTTT.